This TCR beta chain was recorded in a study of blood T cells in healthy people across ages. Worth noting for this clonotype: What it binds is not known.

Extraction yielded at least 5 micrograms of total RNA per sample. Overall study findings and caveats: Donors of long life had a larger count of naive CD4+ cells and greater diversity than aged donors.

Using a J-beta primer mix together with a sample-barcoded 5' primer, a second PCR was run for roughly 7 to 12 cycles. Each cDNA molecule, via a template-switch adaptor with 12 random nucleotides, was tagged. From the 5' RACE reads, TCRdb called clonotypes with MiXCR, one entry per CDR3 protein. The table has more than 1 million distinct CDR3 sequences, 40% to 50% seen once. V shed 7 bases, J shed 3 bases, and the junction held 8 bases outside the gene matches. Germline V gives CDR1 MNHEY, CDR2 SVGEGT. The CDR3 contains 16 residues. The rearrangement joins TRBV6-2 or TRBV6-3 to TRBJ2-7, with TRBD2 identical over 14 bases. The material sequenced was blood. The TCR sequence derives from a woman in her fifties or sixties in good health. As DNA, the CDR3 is TGTGCCAGCATTGGACTAGCGGGAGGCTGGAGCTACGAGCAGTACTTC. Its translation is CASIGLAGGWSYEQYF.